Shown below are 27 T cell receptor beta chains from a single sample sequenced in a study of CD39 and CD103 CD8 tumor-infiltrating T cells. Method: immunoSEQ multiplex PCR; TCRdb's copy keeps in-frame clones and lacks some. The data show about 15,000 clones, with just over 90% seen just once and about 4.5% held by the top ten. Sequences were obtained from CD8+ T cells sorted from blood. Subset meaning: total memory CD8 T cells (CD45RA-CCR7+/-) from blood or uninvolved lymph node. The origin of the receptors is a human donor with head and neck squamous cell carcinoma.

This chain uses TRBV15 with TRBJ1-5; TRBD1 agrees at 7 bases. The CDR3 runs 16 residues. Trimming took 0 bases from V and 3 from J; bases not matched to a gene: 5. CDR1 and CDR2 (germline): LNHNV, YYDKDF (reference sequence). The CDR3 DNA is TGTGCCACCAGCAGAGATTTAGGGGGCCTCAATCAGCCCCAGCATTTT. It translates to CATSRDLGGLNQPQHF.

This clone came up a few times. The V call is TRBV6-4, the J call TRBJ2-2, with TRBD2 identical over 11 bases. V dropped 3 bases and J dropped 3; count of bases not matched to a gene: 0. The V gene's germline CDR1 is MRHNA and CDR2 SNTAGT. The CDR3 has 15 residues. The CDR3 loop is CASSELAGDTGELFF. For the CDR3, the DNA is TGTGCCAGCAGTGAACTAGCGGGGGACACCGGGGAGCTGTTTTTT.

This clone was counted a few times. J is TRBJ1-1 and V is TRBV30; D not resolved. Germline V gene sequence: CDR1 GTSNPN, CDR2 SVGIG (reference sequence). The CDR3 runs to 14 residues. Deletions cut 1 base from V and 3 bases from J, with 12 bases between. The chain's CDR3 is CAWSAYGFDTEAFF. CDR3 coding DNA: TGTGCCTGGAGTGCCTACGGTTTCGACACTGAAGCTTTCTTT.

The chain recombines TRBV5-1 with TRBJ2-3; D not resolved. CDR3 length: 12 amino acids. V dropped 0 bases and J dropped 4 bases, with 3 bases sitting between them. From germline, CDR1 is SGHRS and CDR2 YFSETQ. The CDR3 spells CASSLVADTQYF. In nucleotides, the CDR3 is TGCGCCAGCAGCTTGGTTGCAGATACGCAGTATTTT. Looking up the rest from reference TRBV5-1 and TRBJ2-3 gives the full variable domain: KAGVTQTPRYLIKTRGQQVTLSCSPISGHRSVSWYQQTPGQGLQFLFEYFSETQRNKGNFPGRFSGRQFSNSRSEMNVSTLELGDSALYLCASSLVADTQYFGPGTRLTVL.

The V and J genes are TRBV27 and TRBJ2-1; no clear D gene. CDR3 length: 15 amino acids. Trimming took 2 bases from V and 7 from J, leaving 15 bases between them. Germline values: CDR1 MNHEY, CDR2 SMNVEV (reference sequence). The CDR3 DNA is TGTGCCAGCAGTTTACTGGGAAACAGCCGGAATGAGCAGTTCTTC. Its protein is CASSLLGNSRNEQFF.

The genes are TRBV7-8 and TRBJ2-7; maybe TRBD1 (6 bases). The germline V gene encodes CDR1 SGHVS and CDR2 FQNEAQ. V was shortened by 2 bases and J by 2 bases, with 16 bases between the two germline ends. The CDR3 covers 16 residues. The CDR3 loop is CASSLPRGRYTYEQYF. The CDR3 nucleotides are TGTGCCAGCAGCTTACCCAGGGGTCGTTATACCTACGAGCAGTACTTC. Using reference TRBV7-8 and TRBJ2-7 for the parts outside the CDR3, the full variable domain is GAGVSQSPRYKVAKRGQDVALRCDPISGHVSLFWYQQALGQGPEFLTYFQNEAQLDKSGLPSDRFFAERPEGSVSTLKIQRTQQEDSAVYLCASSLPRGRYTYEQYFGPGTRLTVT.

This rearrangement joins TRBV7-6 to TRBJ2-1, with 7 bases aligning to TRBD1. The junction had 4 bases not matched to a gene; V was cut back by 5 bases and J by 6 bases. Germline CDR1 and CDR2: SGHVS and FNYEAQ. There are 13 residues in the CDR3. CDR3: CASSTGTVNEQFF. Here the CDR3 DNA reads TGTGCCAGCAGCACCGGGACAGTCAATGAGCAGTTCTTC.

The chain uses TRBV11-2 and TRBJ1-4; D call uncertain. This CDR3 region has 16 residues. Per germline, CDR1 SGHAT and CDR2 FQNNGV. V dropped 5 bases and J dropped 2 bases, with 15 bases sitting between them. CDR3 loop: CASSPGSGWTNEKLFF. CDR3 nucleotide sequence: TGTGCCAGCAGCCCAGGTAGTGGCTGGACTAATGAAAAACTGTTTTTT. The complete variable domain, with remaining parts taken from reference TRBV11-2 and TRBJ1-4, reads EAGVAQSPRYKIIEKRQSVAFWCNPISGHATLYWYQQILGQGPKLLIQFQNNGVVDDSQLPKDRFSAERLKGVDSTLKIQPAKLEDSAVYLCASSPGSGWTNEKLFFGSGTQLSVL.

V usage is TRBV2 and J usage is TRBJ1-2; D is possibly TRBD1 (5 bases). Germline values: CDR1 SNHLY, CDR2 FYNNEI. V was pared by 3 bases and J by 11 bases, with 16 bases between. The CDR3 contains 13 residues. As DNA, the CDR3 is TGTGCCAGCAGTGAGGGTTTCCAGGGTGGATACACCTTC. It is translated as CASSEGFQGGYTF.

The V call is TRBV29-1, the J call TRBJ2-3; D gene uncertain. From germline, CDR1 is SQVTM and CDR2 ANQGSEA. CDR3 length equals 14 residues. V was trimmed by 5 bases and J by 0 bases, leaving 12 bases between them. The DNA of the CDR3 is TGCAGCGTTAAACAGTTCGCTAGCACAGATACGCAGTATTTT. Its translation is CSVKQFASTDTQYF.

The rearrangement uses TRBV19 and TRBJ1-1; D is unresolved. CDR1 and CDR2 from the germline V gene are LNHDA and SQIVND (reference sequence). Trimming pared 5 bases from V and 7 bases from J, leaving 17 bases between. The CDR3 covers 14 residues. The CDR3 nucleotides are TGTGCCAGTAGTCCCTTATGGGGAGAAAATGAAGCTTTCTTT. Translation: CASSPLWGENEAFF.

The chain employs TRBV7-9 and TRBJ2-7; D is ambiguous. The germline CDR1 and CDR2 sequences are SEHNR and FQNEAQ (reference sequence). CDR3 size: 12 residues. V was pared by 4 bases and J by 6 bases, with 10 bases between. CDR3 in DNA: TGTGCCAGCAGCTCGGTCCGGCCCGAGCAGTACTTC. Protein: CASSSVRPEQYF.

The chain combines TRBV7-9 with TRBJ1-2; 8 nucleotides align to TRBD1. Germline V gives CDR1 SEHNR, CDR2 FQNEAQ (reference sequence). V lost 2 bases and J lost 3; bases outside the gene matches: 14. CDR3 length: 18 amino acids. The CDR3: CASSLPLGQGGYYYGYTF. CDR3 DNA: TGTGCCAGCAGCTTACCTCTAGGACAGGGCGGGTACTACTATGGCTACACCTTC.

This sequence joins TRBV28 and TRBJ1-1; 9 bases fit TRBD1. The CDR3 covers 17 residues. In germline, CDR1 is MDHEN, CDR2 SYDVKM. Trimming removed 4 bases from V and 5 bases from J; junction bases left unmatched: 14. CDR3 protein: CASSWGSSGTGLTEAFF. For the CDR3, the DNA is TGTGCCAGCAGTTGGGGGTCCTCCGGGACAGGGTTGACTGAAGCTTTCTTT.

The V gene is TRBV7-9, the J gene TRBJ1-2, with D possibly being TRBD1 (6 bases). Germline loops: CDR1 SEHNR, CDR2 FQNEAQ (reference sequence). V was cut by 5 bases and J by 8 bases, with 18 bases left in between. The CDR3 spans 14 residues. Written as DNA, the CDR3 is TGTGCCAGCAGCCTCGTGGGGGCTACCACCGGCTACACCTTC. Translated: CASSLVGATTGYTF.

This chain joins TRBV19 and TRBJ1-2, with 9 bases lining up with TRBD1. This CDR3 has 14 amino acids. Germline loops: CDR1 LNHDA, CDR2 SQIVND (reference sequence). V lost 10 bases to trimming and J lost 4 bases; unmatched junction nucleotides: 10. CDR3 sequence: CATQITGGIYGYTF. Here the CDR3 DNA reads TGTGCCACCCAAATCACAGGGGGCATCTATGGCTACACCTTC.

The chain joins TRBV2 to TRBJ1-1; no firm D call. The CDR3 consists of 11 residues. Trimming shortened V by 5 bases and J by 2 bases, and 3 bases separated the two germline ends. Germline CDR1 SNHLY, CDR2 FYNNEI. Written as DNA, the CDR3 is TGTGCCAGCAGTCCCAACACTGAAGCTTTCTTT. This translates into CASSPNTEAFF.

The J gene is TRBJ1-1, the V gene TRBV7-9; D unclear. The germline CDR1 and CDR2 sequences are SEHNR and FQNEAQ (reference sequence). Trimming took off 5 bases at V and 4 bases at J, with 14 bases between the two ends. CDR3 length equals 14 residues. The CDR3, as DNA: TGTGCCAGCAGCCTTTCGACGGGAATCACTGAAGCTTTCTTT. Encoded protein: CASSLSTGITEAFF.

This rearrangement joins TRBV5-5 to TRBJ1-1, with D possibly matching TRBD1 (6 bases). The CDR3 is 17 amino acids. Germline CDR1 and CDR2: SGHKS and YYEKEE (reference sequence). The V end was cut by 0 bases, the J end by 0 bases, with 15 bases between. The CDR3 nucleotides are TGTGCCAGCAGCTTGGACGAGACAGGACCCTTGAACACTGAAGCTTTCTTT. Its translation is CASSLDETGPLNTEAFF.

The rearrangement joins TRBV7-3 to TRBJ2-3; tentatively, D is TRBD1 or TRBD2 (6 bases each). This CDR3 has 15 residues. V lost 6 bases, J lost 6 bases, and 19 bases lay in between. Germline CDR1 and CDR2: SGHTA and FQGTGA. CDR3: CASSSLGGSGDTQYF. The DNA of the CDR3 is TGTGCCAGCAGTTCTTTGGGGGGCTCAGGGGATACGCAGTATTTT. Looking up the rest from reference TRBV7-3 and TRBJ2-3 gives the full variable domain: GAGVSQTPSNKVTEKGKYVELRCDPISGHTALYWYRQSLGQGPEFLIYFQGTGAADDSGLPNDRFFAVRPEGSVSTLKIQRTERGDSAVYLCASSSLGGSGDTQYFGPGTRLTVL.

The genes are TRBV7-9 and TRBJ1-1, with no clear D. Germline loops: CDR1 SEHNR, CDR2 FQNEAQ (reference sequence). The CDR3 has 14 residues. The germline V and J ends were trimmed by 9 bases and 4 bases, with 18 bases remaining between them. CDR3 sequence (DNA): TGTGCCAGTGGATCCCGGGAAAGTGGCACTGAAGCTTTCTTT. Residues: CASGSRESGTEAFF.

The CDR3: CASSLNPADTQYF. In nucleotides, the CDR3 is TGTGCCAGCAGCCTCAACCCGGCAGATACGCAGTATTTT. The chain combines TRBV6-6 with TRBJ2-3; D is ambiguous. V lost 6 bases and J lost 4, with 11 bases in between. Per germline, CDR1 MNHNY and CDR2 SVGAGI (reference sequence). The CDR3 is made up of 13 amino acids.

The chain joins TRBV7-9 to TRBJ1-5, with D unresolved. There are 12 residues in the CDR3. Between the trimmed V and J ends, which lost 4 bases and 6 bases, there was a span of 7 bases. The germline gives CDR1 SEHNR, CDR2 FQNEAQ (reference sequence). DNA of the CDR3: TGTGCCAGCAGCTGGGGTCCTCAGCCCCAGCATTTT. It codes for CASSWGPQPQHF. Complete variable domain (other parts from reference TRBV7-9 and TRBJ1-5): DTGVSQNPRHKITKRGQNVTFRCDPISEHNRLYWYRQTLGQGPEFLTYFQNEAQLEKSRLLSDRFSAERPKGSFSTLEIQRTEQGDSAMYLCASSWGPQPQHFGDGTRLSIL.

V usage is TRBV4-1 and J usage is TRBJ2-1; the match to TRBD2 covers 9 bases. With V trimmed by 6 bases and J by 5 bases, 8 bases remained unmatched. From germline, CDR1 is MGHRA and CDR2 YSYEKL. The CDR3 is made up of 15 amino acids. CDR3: CASSRSGGLNNEQFF. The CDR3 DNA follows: TGCGCCAGCAGTCGTAGCGGGGGCCTTAACAATGAGCAGTTCTTC.

The CDR3 coding sequence is TGTGCCAGCAGCGCCAGGGGGGAGAACACTGAAGCTTTCTTT. It yields the protein CASSARGENTEAFF. This chain connects TRBV6-1 to TRBJ1-1; TRBD1 matches 7 bases. J lost 1 base, V lost 6 bases, and 5 bases had no gene match. Germline V gives CDR1 MNHNS, CDR2 SASEGT. CDR3 length: 14 residues.

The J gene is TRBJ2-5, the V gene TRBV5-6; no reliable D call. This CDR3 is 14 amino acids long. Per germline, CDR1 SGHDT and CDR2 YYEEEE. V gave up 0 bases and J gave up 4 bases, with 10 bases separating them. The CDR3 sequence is CASSLAVVAETQYF. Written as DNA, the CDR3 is TGTGCCAGCAGCTTGGCCGTGGTTGCAGAGACCCAGTACTTC. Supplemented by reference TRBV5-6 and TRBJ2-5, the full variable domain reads DAGVTQSPTHLIKTRGQQVTLRCSPKSGHDTVSWYQQALGQGPQFIFQYYEEEERQRGNFPDRFSGHQFPNYSSELNVNALLLGDSALYLCASSLAVVAETQYFGPGTRLLVL.

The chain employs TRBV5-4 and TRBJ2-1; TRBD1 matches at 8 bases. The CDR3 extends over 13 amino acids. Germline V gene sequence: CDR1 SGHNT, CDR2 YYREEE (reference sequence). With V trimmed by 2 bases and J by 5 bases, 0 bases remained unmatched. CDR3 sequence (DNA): TGTGCCAGCAGCTTACAGGGGGACAATGAGCAGTTCTTC. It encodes CASSLQGDNEQFF.